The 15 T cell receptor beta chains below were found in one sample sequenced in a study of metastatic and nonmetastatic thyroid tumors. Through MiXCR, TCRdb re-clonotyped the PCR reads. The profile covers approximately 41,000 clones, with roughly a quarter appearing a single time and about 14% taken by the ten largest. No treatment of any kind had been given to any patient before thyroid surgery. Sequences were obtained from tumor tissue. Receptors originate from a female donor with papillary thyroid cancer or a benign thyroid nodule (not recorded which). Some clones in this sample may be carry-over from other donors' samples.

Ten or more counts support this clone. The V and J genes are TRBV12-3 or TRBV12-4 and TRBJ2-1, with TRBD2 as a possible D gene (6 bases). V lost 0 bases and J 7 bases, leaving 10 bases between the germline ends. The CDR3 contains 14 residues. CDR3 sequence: CASSLAGGWNEQFF. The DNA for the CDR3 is TGTGCCAGCAGTTTAGCGGGGGGATGGAATGAGCAGTTCTTC.

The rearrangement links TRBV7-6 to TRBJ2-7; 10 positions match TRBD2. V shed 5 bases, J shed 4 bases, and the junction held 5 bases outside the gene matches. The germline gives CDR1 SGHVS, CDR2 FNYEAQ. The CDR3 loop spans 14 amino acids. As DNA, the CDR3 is TGTGCCAGCAGCGAGCTACTAGCGGGGTACGAGCAGTACTTC. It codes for CASSELLAGYEQYF. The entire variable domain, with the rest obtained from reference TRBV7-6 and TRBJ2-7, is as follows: GAGVSQSPRYKVTKRGQDVALRCDPISGHVSLYWYRQALGQGPEFLTYFNYEAQQDKSGLPNDRFSAERPEGSISTLTIQRTEQRDSAMYRCASSELLAGYEQYFGPGTRLTVT.

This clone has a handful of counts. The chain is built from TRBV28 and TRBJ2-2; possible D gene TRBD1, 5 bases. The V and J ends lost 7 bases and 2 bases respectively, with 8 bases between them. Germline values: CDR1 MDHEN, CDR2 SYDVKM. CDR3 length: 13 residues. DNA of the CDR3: TGTGCCAGCACCAGGGAAAACACCGGGGAGCTGTTTTTT. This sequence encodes CASTRENTGELFF.

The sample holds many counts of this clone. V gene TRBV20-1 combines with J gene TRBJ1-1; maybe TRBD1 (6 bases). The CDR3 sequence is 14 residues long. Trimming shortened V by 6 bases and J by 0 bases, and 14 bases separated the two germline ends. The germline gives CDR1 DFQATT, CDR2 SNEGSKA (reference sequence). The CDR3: CSAIRRDMNTEAFF. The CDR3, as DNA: TGCAGTGCCATCCGTAGGGACATGAACACTGAAGCTTTCTTT.

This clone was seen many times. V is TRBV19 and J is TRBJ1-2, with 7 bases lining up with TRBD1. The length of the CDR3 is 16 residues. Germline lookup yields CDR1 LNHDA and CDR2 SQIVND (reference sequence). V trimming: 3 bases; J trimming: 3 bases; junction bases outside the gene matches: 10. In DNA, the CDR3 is TGTGCCAGTAGTATCCCAACGACAGGGAGTCACTATGGCTACACCTTC. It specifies CASSIPTTGSHYGYTF.

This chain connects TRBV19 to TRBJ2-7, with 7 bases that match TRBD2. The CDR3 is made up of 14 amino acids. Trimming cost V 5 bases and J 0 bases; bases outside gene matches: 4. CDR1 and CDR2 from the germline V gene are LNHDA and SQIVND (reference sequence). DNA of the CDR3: TGTGCCAGTAGTCTAGCGGAACTCTCCTACGAGCAGTACTTC. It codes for CASSLAELSYEQYF.

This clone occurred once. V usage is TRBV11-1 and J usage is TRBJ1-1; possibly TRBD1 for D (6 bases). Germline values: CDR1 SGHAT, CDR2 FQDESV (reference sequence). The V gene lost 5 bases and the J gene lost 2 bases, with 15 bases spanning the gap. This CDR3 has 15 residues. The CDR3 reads CASSVRGAANTEAFF. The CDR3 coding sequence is TGTGCCAGCAGCGTCAGGGGAGCGGCTAACACTGAAGCTTTCTTT.

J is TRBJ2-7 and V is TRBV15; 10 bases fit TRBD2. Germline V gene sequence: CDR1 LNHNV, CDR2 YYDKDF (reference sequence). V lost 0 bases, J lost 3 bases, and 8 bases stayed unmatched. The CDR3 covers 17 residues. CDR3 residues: CATSRDPYLAGDYEQYF. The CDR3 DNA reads TGTGCCACCAGCAGAGATCCCTACCTAGCGGGAGACTACGAGCAGTACTTC.

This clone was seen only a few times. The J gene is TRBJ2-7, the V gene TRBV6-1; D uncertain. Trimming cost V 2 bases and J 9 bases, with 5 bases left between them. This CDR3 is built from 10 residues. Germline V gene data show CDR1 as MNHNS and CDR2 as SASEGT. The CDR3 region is CASSEFPQYF. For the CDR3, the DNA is TGTGCCAGCAGTGAATTTCCGCAGTACTTC.

The CDR3: CASSLGGGPVGGELFF. CDR3 nucleotide sequence: TGTGCCAGCAGCTTGGGGGGAGGGCCAGTTGGCGGGGAGCTGTTTTTT. The rearrangement joins TRBV5-6 to TRBJ2-2; 7 bases map to TRBD2. Germline CDR1 reads SGHDT; CDR2 reads YYEEEE. The length of the CDR3 is 16 residues. Germline trimming cut 0 bases from V and 7 bases from J; bases unmatched to any gene: 9.

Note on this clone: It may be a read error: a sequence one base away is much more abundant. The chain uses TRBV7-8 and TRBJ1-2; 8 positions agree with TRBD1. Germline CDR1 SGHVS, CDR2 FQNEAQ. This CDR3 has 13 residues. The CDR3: CASGGQGNYGHTF. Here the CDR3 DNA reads TGTGCCAGCGGCGGACAGGGAAACTATGGCCACACCTTC.

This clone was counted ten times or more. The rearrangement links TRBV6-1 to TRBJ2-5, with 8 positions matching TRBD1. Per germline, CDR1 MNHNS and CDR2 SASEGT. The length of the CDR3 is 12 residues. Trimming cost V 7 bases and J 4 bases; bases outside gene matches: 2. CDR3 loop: CASTTGGETQYF. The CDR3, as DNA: TGTGCCAGCACTACAGGGGGAGAGACCCAGTACTTC.

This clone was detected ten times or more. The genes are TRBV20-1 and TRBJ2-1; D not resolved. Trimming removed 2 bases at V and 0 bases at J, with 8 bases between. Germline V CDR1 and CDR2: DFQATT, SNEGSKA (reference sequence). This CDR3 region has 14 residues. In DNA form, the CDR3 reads TGCAGTGCTAGATTCGGATCCTCCTACAATGAGCAGTTCTTC. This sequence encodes CSARFGSSYNEQFF.

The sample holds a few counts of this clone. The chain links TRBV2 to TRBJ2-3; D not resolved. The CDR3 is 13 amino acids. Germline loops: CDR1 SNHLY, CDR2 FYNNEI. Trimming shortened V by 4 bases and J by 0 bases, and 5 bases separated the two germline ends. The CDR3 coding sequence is TGTGCCAGCAGTGTTGCTAGCACAGATACGCAGTATTTT. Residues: CASSVASTDTQYF.

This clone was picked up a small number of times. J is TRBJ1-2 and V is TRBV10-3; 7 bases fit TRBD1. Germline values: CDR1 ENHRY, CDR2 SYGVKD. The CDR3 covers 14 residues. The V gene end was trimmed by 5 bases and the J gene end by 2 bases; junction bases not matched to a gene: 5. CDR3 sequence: CAISTGTENYGYTF. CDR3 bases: TGTGCCATCAGTACCGGGACAGAAAACTATGGCTACACCTTC.